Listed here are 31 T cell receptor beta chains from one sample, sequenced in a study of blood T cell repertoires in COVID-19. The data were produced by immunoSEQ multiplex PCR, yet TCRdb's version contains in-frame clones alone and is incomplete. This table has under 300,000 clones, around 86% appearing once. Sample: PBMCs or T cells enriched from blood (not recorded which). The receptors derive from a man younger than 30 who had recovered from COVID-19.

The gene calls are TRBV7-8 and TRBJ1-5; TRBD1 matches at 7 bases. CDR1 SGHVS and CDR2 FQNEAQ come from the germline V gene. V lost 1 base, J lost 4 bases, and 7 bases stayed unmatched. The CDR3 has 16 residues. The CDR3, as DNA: TGTGCCAGCAGCTTAGTTCCGGGGACAGTGAATCAGCCCCAGCATTTT. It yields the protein CASSLVPGTVNQPQHF. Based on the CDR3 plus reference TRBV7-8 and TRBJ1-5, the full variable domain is GAGVSQSPRYKVAKRGQDVALRCDPISGHVSLFWYQQALGQGPEFLTYFQNEAQLDKSGLPSDRFFAERPEGSVSTLKIQRTQQEDSAVYLCASSLVPGTVNQPQHFGDGTRLSIL.

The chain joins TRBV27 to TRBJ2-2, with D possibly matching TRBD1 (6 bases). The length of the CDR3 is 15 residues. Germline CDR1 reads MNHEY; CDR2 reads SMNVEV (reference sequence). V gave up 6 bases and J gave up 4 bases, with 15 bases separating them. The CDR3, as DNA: TGTGCCAGCAGCTTGGGGGCAGGGTTCACCGGGGAGCTGTTTTTT. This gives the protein CASSLGAGFTGELFF.

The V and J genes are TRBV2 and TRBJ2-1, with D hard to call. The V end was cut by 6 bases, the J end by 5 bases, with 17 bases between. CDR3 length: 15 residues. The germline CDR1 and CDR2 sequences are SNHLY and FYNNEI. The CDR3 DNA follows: TGTGCCAGCAGGCGTCTCGGCCAGGCCGACAATGAGCAGTTCTTC. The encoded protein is CASRRLGQADNEQFF.

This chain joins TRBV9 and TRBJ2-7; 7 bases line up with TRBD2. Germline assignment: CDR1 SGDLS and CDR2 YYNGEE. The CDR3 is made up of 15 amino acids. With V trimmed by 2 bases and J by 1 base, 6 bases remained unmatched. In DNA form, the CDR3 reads TGTGCCAGCAGCGTGTCTAGCGGCGAATCCTACGAGCAGTACTTC. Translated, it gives CASSVSSGESYEQYF. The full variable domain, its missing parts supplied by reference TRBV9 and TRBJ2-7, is DSGVTQTPKHLITATGQRVTLRCSPRSGDLSVYWYQQSLDQGLQFLIQYYNGEERAKGNILERFSAQQFPDLHSELNLSSLELGDSALYFCASSVSSGESYEQYFGPGTRLTVT.

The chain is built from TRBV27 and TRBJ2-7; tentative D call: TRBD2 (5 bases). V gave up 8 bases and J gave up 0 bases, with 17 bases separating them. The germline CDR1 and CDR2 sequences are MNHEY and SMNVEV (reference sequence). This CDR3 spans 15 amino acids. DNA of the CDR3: TGTGCCAGCCGGCCGTATCAAGGAGGCTCCTACGAGCAGTACTTC. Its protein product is CASRPYQGGSYEQYF.

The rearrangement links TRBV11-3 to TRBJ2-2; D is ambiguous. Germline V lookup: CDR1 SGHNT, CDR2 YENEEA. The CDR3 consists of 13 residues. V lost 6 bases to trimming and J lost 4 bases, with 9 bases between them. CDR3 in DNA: TGTGCCAGCAGAGCGCTACGCACCGGGGAGCTGTTTTTT. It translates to CASRALRTGELFF.

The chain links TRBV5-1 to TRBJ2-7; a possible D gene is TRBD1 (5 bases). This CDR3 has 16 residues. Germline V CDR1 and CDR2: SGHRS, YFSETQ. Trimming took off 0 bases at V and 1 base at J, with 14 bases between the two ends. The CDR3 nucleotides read TGCGCCAGCAGCTTGGAGGCAGGGCTTTTGTCCTACGAGCAGTACTTC. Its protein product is CASSLEAGLLSYEQYF.

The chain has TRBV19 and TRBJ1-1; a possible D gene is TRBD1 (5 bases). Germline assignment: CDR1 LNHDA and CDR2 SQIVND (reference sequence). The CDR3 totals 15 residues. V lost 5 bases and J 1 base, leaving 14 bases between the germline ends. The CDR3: CASSPRGRENTEAFF. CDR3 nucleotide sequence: TGTGCCAGTAGTCCGCGGGGACGTGAGAACACTGAAGCTTTCTTT.

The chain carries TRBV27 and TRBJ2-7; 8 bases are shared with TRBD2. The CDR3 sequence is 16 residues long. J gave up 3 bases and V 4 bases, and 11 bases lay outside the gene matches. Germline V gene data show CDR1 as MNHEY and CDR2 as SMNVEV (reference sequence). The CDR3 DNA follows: TGTGCCAGCAGTTCCCCCCCCGGGACTAGTGTCTACGAGCAGTACTTC. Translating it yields CASSSPPGTSVYEQYF.

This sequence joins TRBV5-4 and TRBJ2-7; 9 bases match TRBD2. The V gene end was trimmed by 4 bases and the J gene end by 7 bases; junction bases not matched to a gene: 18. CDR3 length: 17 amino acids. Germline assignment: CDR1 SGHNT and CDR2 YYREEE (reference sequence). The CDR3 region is CASSPGVERGAAVEQYF. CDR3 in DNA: TGTGCCAGCAGCCCAGGAGTGGAGCGGGGGGCCGCGGTAGAGCAGTACTTC.

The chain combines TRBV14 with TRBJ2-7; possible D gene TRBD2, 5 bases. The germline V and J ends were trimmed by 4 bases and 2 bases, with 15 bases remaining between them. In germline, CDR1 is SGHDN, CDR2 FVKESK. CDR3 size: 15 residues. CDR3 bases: TGTGCCAGCAGCCGTGGGAGCTCCAGGCCCTACGAGCAGTACTTC. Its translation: CASSRGSSRPYEQYF.

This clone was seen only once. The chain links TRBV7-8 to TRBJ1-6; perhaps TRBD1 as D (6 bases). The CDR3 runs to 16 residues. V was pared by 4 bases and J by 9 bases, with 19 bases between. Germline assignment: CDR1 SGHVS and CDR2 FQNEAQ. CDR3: CASSSNGVIQGSPLHF. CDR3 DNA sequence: TGTGCCAGCAGCTCAAACGGCGTCATACAGGGTTCACCCCTCCACTTT.

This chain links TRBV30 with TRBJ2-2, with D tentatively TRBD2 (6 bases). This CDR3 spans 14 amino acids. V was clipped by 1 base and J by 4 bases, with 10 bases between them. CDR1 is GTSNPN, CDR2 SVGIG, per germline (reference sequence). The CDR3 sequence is CAWSEGLITGELFF. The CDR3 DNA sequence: TGTGCCTGGAGTGAGGGACTCATCACCGGGGAGCTGTTTTTT.

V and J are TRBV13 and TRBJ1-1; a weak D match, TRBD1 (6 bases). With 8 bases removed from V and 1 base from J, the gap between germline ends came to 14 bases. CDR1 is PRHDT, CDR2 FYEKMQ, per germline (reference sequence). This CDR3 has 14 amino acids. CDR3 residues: CASRRGTANTEAFF. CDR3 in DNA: TGTGCCAGCCGTAGGGGGACGGCGAACACTGAAGCTTTCTTT.

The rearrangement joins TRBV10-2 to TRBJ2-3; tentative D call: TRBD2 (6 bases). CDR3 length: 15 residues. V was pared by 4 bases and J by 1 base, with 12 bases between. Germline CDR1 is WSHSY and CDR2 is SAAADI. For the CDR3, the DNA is TGCGCCAGCAGTGGGTCGGGAGTTGGCACAGATACGCAGTATTTT. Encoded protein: CASSGSGVGTDTQYF.

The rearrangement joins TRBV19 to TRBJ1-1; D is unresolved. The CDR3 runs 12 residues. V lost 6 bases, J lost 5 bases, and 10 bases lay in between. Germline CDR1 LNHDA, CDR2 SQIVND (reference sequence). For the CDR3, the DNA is TGTGCCAGTAGAACATCCGGGACTGAAGCTTTCTTT. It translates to CASRTSGTEAFF.

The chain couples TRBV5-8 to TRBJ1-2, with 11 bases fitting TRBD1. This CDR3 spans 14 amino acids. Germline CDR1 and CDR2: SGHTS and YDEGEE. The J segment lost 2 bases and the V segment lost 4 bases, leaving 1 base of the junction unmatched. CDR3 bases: TGTGCCAGCAGCCGGGACAGGGGGAACTATGGCTACACCTTC. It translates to CASSRDRGNYGYTF.

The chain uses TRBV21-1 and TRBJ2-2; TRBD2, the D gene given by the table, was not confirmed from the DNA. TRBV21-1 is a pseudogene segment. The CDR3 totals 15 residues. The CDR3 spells CASSKPGRTHGELFF. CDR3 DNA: TGTGCCAGCAGCAAACCCGGACGGACTCACGGGGAGCTGTTTTTT.

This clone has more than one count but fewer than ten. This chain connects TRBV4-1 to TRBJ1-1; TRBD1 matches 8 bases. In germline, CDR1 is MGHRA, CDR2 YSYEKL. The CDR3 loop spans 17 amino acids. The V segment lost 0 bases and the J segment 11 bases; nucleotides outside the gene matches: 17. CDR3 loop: CASSQDNIQAGGLPAFF. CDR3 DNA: TGCGCCAGCAGCCAAGATAATATCCAGGCAGGGGGCCTACCGGCTTTCTTT.

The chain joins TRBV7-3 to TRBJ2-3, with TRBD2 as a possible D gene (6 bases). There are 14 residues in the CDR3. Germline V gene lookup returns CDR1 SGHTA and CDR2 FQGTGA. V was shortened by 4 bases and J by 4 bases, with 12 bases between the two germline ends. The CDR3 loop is CASSSSGAADTQYF. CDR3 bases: TGTGCCAGCAGCTCCTCGGGAGCCGCAGATACGCAGTATTTT. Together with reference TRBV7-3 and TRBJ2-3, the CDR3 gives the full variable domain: GAGVSQTPSNKVTEKGKYVELRCDPISGHTALYWYRQSLGQGPEFLIYFQGTGAADDSGLPNDRFFAVRPEGSVSTLKIQRTERGDSAVYLCASSSSGAADTQYFGPGTRLTVL.

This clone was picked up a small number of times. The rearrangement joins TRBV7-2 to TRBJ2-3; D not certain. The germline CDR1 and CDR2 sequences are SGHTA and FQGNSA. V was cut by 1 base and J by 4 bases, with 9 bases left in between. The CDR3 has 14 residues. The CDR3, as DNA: TGTGCCAGCAGCTTAGTTTCTTCGTCAGATACGCAGTATTTT. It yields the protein CASSLVSSSDTQYF.

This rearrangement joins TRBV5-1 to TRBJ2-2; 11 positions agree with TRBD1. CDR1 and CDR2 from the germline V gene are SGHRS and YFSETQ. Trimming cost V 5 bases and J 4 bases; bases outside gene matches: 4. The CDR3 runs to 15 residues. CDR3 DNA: TGCGCCAGCAGTCCCGGGACAGGGGGCACCGGGGAGCTGTTTTTT. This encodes CASSPGTGGTGELFF.

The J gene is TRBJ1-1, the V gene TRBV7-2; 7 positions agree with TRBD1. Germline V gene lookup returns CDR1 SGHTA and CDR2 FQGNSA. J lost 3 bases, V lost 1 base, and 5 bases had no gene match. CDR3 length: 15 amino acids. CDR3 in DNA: TGTGCCAGCAGCTTAGTCACAGGGGTGGACACTGAAGCTTTCTTT. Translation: CASSLVTGVDTEAFF.

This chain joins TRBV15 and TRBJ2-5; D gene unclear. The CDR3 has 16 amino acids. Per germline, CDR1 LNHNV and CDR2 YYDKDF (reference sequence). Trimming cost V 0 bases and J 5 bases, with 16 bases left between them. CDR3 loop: CATSRDGTVGAETQYF. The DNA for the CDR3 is TGTGCCACCAGCAGAGATGGTACCGTCGGAGCGGAGACCCAGTACTTC. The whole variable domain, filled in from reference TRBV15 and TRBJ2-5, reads DAMVIQNPRYQVTQFGKPVTLSCSQTLNHNVMYWYQQKSSQAPKLLFHYYDKDFNNEADTPDNFQSRRPNTSFCFLDIRSPGLGDTAMYLCATSRDGTVGAETQYFGPGTRLLVL.

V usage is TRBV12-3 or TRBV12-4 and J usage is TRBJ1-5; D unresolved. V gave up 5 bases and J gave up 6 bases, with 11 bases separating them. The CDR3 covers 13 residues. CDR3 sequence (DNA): TGTGCCAGCAGTCCCCAGACTGGTCAGCCCCAGCATTTT. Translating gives CASSPQTGQPQHF.

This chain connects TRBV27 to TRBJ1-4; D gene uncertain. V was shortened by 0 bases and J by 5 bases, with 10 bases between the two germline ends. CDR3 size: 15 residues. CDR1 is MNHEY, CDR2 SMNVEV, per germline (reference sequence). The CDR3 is CASSLSPRPNEKLFF. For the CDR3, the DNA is TGTGCCAGCAGTTTATCCCCCAGGCCCAATGAAAAACTGTTTTTT.

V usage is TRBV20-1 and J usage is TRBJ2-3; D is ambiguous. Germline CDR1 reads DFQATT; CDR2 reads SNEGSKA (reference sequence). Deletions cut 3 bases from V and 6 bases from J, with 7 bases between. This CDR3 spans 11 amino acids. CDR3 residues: CSARIGDTQYF. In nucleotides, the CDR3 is TGCAGTGCTAGGATCGGGGATACGCAGTATTTT.

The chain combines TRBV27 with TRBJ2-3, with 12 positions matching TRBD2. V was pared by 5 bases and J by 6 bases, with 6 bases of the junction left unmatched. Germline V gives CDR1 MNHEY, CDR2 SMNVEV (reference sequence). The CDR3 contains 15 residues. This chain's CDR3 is CASSTRTSGMDTQYF. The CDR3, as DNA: TGTGCCAGCAGTACACGGACTAGCGGGATGGATACGCAGTATTTT.

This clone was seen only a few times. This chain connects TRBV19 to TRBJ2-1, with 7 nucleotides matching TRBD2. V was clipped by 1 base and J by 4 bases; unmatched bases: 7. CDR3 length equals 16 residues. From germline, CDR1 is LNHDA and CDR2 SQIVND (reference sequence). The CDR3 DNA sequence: TGTGCCAGTAGTATAGGTTTGGCGGGAGAGTACAATGAGCAGTTCTTC. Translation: CASSIGLAGEYNEQFF.

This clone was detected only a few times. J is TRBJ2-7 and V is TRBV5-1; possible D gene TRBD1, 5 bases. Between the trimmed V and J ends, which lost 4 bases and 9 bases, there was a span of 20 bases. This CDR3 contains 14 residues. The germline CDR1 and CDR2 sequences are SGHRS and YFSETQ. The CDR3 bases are TGCGCCAGCAGCCCCGGCCAGGGTGAAAGTTGGCAGTACTTC. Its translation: CASSPGQGESWQYF.

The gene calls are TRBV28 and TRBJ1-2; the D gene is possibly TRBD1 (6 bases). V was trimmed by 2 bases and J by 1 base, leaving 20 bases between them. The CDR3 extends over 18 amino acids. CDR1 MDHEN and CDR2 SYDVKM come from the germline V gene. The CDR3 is CASSLVVLRSRGNYGYTF. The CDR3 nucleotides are TGTGCCAGCAGTTTAGTAGTCTTAAGGTCCAGGGGTAACTATGGCTACACCTTC.